Sequencing of this T cell receptor (beta chain) was carried out in a study of shared clonotypes between healthy human individuals. CDR1 MNHEY and CDR2 SVGAGI come from the germline V gene. Trimming took off 2 bases at V and 5 bases at J, with 12 bases between the two ends. This CDR3 contains 14 residues. Some clones are missing from TCRdb's copy, which holds only in-frame ones; the method was immunoSEQ multiplex PCR. This table holds some 1.4 million clones, over 95% found once. Input material: naive CD4+ T cells sorted from blood. Documented subset: CD45RA+ positively selected. The source of this sequence is a man aged 30 to 39 in good health. This chain connects TRBV6-5 to TRBJ2-5, with a weak D call TRBD2 (5 bases). This chain's CDR3 is CASSYRRADETQYF. The CDR3 DNA reads TGTGCCAGCAGTTACCGTAGAGCGGACGAGACCCAGTACTTC.